Here is one T cell receptor beta chain with its context. No antigen is known for it. This entry comes from a study of cytomegalovirus exposure and HLA in healthy donors. Study-level results: The study listed 150 to 200 cytomegalovirus-associated TCR beta chains.

The PCR was carried out with 60 Vbeta primers and 13 Jbeta primers. Some clones are missing from TCRdb's copy, which holds only in-frame ones; the method was immunoSEQ multiplex PCR. The table has roughly 250,000 clones, 75% to 85% seen once; the top ten hold over 0.3%. CDR1 MDHEN and CDR2 SYDVKM come from the germline V gene. This CDR3 has 14 amino acids. J gave up 6 bases and V 6 bases, and 7 bases lay outside the gene matches. The sequencing input was PBMCs. The sequence derives from a girl aged 2 to 9 in good health and CMV-seronegative. The rearrangement uses TRBV28 and TRBJ2-7, with 11 positions matching TRBD1. The CDR3 nucleotides read TGTGCCAGCAGGCGTCCCGGGACAGGGGGCGAGCAGTACTTC. Translating gives CASRRPGTGGEQYF.